A selection of T cell receptor beta chains follows, all from one sample in a study of beta chain features in type 1 diabetes. Sequencing used immunoSEQ multiplex PCR; TCRdb keeps in-frame clones, though not all of them. Of about 280,000 clones listed, 14% to 15% are singletons. The sample taken for sequencing was naive CD4+ T cells from blood. The receptors stem from a man younger than 35 with type 1 diabetes. Both conserved end residues are trimmed from each CDR3. A D gene is named only where the DNA matches it firmly.

TRBD2	TRBV5-1	14	ASSSGGSGSAYEQY
.	TRBV29-1	11	SVEVGVNRGYT
.	TRBV2	12	ASTGLEAYNEQF
.	TRBV28	10	ASSLISYGYT
TRBD1	TRBV19	11	ASRGQRFRGYT
.	TRBV29-1	10	SVVQGGDTQY
TRBD1	TRBV19	12	ASAKDRGIDGYT
TRBD1	TRBV30	14	AWRGDRIRSGNTIY
.	TRBV18	11	ASSRGTGEKLF
.	TRBV30	12	AWSVEAGYYGYT
.	TRBV9	11	ASSVVTAIGYT
.	TRBV7-9	13	ASSLRGAGANVLT
.	TRBV29-1	10	RGTLYQETQY
TRBD2	TRBV6-6	14	ASSLSGTSGDYEQY
.	TRBV4-2	13	ASSQDVFGFIEQF
.	TRBV4-3	11	ASSPHRGNEQF
.	TRBV18	13	ASSPPSRGNTEAF
.	TRBV5-6	11	ASSLAGENEQF
.	TRBV5-1	12	ASRVIRGQNEQF
.	TRBV9	12	ASSVAWGLGHQF
.	TRBV28	11	ASRLQGNQPQH
TRBD1	TRBV5-1	10	ASSSRGEKLF
TRBD2	TRBV11-2	10	ASSRLALTQY
TRBD2	TRBV7-9	12	ASSLTSSPYEQY
TRBD2	TRBV30	13	AWSNLIAGAYEQF
TRBD2	TRBV27	14	ASSQTARGGHETQY
TRBD1	TRBV10-3	12	AISESFDRAEYT
TRBD1	TRBV18	9	ASSDRDEQY
.	TRBV30	18	AWSVRGGRDLYTANYGYT
TRBD1	TRBV5-1	13	ASSWTQGADTEAF
.	TRBV5-1	14	ASSFGATSGANVLT